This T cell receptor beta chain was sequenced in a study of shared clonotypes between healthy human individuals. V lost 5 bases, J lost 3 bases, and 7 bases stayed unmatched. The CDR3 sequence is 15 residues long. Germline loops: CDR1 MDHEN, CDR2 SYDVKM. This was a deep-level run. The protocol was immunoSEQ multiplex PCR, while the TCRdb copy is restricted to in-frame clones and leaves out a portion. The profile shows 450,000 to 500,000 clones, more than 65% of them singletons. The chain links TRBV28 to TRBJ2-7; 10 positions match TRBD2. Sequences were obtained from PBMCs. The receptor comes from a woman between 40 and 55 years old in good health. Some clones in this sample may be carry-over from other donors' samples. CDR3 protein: CASSGGTSVGYEQYF. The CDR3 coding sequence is TGTGCCAGCAGTGGGGGGACTAGCGTGGGCTACGAGCAGTACTTC.